Following are 19 T cell receptor beta chains from one sample sequenced in a study of blood T cell repertoires in COVID-19. Produced via immunoSEQ multiplex PCR; TCRdb's table is partial and in-frame only. The sample holds about 45,000 clones, about 83% seen once. Sequences were obtained from peripheral blood. The receptors shown here come from an elderly man in a cohort sampled during active COVID-19.

V and J are TRBV20-1 and TRBJ2-7; the D gene is possibly TRBD1 (6 bases). Germline CDR1 reads DFQATT; CDR2 reads SNEGSKA (reference sequence). The CDR3 length is 13 residues. V lost 3 bases to trimming and J lost 4 bases, with 13 bases between them. The CDR3 sequence: CSASVGAWYEQYF. The CDR3 bases are TGCAGTGCTAGTGTGGGGGCGTGGTACGAGCAGTACTTC.

The chain is built from TRBV6-6 and TRBJ2-3; 8 bases line up with TRBD2. The trim removed 11 bases at V and 5 bases at J, leaving 9 bases unmatched. This CDR3 has 13 residues. The germline gives CDR1 MNHNY, CDR2 SVGAGI (reference sequence). The CDR3 DNA sequence: TGTGCCTTACGAGCGGGAGTGGTAGATACGCAGTATTTT. Translating gives CALRAGVVDTQYF.

This chain uses TRBV7-2 with TRBJ1-1; tentatively, D is TRBD1 (6 bases). CDR1 SGHTA and CDR2 FQGNSA come from the germline V gene. V lost 5 bases and J lost 0, with 16 bases in between. The CDR3 sequence is 16 residues long. The CDR3 loop reads CASSPMGTTMNTEAFF. CDR3 bases: TGTGCCAGCAGCCCAATGGGGACAACGATGAACACTGAAGCTTTCTTT.

The CDR3 coding sequence is TGTGCCAGCAGCCCAGTGACAGACCAAGAGACCCAGTACTTC. Its translation: CASSPVTDQETQYF. The gene calls are TRBV6-6 and TRBJ2-5, with D maybe TRBD1 (5 bases). The germline CDR1 and CDR2 sequences are MNHNY and SVGAGI (reference sequence). Trimming pared 6 bases from V and 0 bases from J, leaving 11 bases between. The CDR3 totals 14 residues.

This clone is judged large. This sequence joins TRBV28 and TRBJ2-2; 7 nucleotides agree with TRBD1. The CDR3 totals 13 residues. Germline CDR1 and CDR2: MDHEN and SYDVKM. Trimming removed 6 bases from V and 5 bases from J; junction bases left unmatched: 3. The CDR3 reads CASSYRGTGELFF. CDR3 nucleotides: TGTGCCAGCAGCTACAGGGGAACCGGGGAGCTGTTTTTT.

The chain has TRBV28 and TRBJ2-7; 11 positions agree with TRBD2. CDR3 length: 20 residues. From germline, CDR1 is MDHEN and CDR2 SYDVKM. V shed 7 bases and J 3 bases; nucleotides not matched to a gene: 23. The CDR3 protein is CASITGGIAGGPGDVYEQYF. The CDR3 nucleotides are TGTGCCAGCATCACCGGGGGTATAGCGGGAGGGCCTGGTGACGTCTACGAGCAGTACTTC.

This sequence joins TRBV5-5 and TRBJ2-7; D is unresolved. V was cut by 0 bases and J by 7 bases, with 8 bases left in between. The CDR3 length is 12 residues. From germline, CDR1 is SGHKS and CDR2 YYEKEE (reference sequence). CDR3 coding DNA: TGTGCCAGCAGCTTGGACTCCCTGGAGCAGTACTTC. Encoded protein: CASSLDSLEQYF. The whole variable domain, filled in from reference TRBV5-5 and TRBJ2-7, reads DAGVTQSPTHLIKTRGQQVTLRCSPISGHKSVSWYQQVLGQGPQFIFQYYEKEERGRGNFPDRFSARQFPNYSSELNVNALLLGDSALYLCASSLDSLEQYFGPGTRLTVT.

The J gene is TRBJ1-6, the V gene TRBV19, with D unclear. The germline V gene encodes CDR1 LNHDA and CDR2 SQIVND (reference sequence). CDR3 length: 17 amino acids. V was cut by 0 bases and J by 0 bases, with 9 bases left in between. CDR3 in amino acids: CASSIEASSSYNSPLHF. As DNA, the CDR3 is TGTGCCAGTAGTATAGAGGCCAGTTCCTCCTATAATTCACCCCTCCACTTT.

The J gene is TRBJ1-2, the V gene TRBV2; 9 bases line up with TRBD1. Germline V gene data show CDR1 as SNHLY and CDR2 as FYNNEI. V was clipped by 6 bases and J by 8 bases; unmatched bases: 13. The CDR3 runs 15 residues. The CDR3 loop is CASRKPTTGGGGYTF. Here the CDR3 DNA reads TGTGCCAGCAGGAAACCTACTACAGGGGGCGGAGGCTACACCTTC.

The chain couples TRBV2 to TRBJ2-7, with 10 bases matching TRBD1. Germline CDR1 and CDR2: SNHLY and FYNNEI. The CDR3 consists of 15 residues. The J segment lost 5 bases and the V segment lost 6 bases, leaving 10 bases of the junction unmatched. The chain's CDR3 is CASSEQTGGGHEQYF. The CDR3 DNA reads as TGTGCCAGCAGCGAACAGACAGGGGGCGGCCACGAGCAGTACTTC.

The sample holds a few counts of this clone. The rearrangement uses TRBV10-1 and TRBJ2-7; TRBD2 matches 7 bases. The V and J ends lost 0 bases and 4 bases, in that order; junction bases with no gene match: 6. Germline V gene data show CDR1 as WNHNN and CDR2 as SYGVQD (reference sequence). The CDR3 length is 15 residues. Here the CDR3 DNA reads TGCGCCAGCAGTGAGTCGGGGGTAGCGGGTTACGAGCAGTACTTC. Translation: CASSESGVAGYEQYF.

Comments on this clone: The junction shows a germline mismatch at one end, possibly a read error. This chain joins TRBV5-8 and TRBJ1-2; TRBD1 agrees at 7 bases. Germline V CDR1 and CDR2: SGHTS, YDEGEE. This CDR3 region has 14 residues. CDR3 sequence: CASSFGGTEIAYAF. The CDR3 bases are TGTGCCAGCAGCTTCGGCGGGACAGAGATCGCCTACGCCTTC.

The genes are TRBV5-8 and TRBJ2-3, with TRBD2 identical over 11 bases. The junction had 4 bases not matched to a gene; V was cut back by 0 bases and J by 1 base. The CDR3 consists of 17 residues. Germline values: CDR1 SGHTS, CDR2 YDEGEE. CDR3 amino acids: CASSLGLAGGRTDTQYF. The CDR3 bases are TGTGCCAGCAGCTTGGGGCTAGCGGGGGGACGCACAGATACGCAGTATTTT. Complete variable domain (other parts from reference TRBV5-8 and TRBJ2-3): EAGVTQSPTHLIKTRGQQATLRCSPISGHTSVYWYQQALGLGLQFLLWYDEGEERNRGNFPPRFSGRQFPNYSSELNVNALELEDSALYLCASSLGLAGGRTDTQYFGPGTRLTVL.

This chain uses TRBV29-1 with TRBJ2-7, with 8 bases lining up with TRBD1. Germline values: CDR1 SQVTM, CDR2 ANQGSEA. The CDR3 loop spans 12 amino acids. V was pared by 7 bases and J by 2 bases, with 4 bases of the junction left unmatched. The CDR3 is CSGRTGPYEQYF. For the CDR3, the DNA is TGCAGCGGAAGGACAGGGCCCTACGAGCAGTACTTC.

The V and J genes are TRBV5-1 and TRBJ2-7, with D unresolved. The CDR3 runs 16 residues. CDR1 SGHRS and CDR2 YFSETQ come from the germline V gene. V was trimmed by 1 base and J by 2 bases, leaving 16 bases between them. CDR3 DNA sequence: TGCGCCAGCAGCTTGACATCCGGAGCAAACCCCTACGAGCAGTACTTC. The encoded protein is CASSLTSGANPYEQYF.

The table lists this clone with a count of one. The V gene is TRBV27, the J gene TRBJ2-2; D is perhaps TRBD1 (6 bases). The CDR3 runs to 15 residues. Trimming removed 4 bases at V and 1 base at J, with 10 bases between. Germline-derived CDR1 and CDR2 are MNHEY and SMNVEV (reference sequence). The CDR3 sequence: CASSYREQNTGELFF. As DNA, the CDR3 is TGTGCCAGCAGTTACAGGGAACAGAACACCGGGGAGCTGTTTTTT.

V is TRBV2 and J is TRBJ2-3, with D perhaps TRBD1 (5 bases). Germline CDR1 SNHLY, CDR2 FYNNEI. The CDR3 covers 14 residues. The V end lost 8 bases, the J end lost 0 bases, and 12 bases lay between the germline ends. The CDR3 loop is CASGAWESTDTQYF. The CDR3 nucleotides read TGTGCCAGCGGGGCCTGGGAAAGCACAGATACGCAGTATTTT.

V is TRBV2 and J is TRBJ2-7; D unresolved. The CDR3 sequence is 14 residues long. The V end was cut by 2 bases, the J end by 3 bases, with 11 bases between. The germline V gene encodes CDR1 SNHLY and CDR2 FYNNEI. DNA of the CDR3: TGTGCCAGCAGTGAACAACAGTATAGCTACGAGCAGTACTTC. It codes for CASSEQQYSYEQYF.

The chain couples TRBV2 to TRBJ2-6, with 8 bases lining up with TRBD2. The CDR3 consists of 16 residues. The V gene end was trimmed by 5 bases and the J gene end by 0 bases; junction bases not matched to a gene: 3. Per the germline V gene, CDR1 is SNHLY and CDR2 is FYNNEI. The CDR3: CASSSGGISGANVLTF. For the CDR3, the DNA is TGTGCCAGCAGTAGCGGGGGTATCTCTGGGGCCAACGTCCTGACTTTC.